The 18 T cell receptor beta chains below were found in one sample sequenced in a study of blood T cells in healthy people across ages. It was with a sample-barcoded 5' primer and a J-beta primer mix that a second PCR of roughly 6 to 11 cycles was run. TCRdb re-derived calls from the 5' RACE reads in MiXCR, one entry per CDR3 protein. The table lists a few hundred thousand distinct CDR3 sequences, 45% to 60% of them singletons. Sequenced: blood. All receptors come from a man aged 55-75 years in good health.

The chain couples TRBV9 to TRBJ2-1; 9 bases line up with TRBD2. J gave up 5 bases and V 2 bases, and 8 bases lay outside the gene matches. Germline V gene lookup returns CDR1 SGDLS and CDR2 YYNGEE. The CDR3 covers 16 residues. In DNA form, the CDR3 reads TGTGCCAGCAGCGTCTTTAGCGGGGGAGTAAACAATGAGCAGTTCTTC. It specifies CASSVFSGGVNNEQFF.

This clonotype was detected ten times or more. The chain's CDR3 is CASSDATGFASLSYEQYF. The CDR3 nucleotides are TGTGCCAGCAGCGATGCGACAGGGTTCGCCTCTCTTTCCTACGAGCAGTACTTC. The chain links TRBV6-1 to TRBJ2-7, with 7 bases fitting TRBD1. The V and J ends lost 6 bases and 1 base, in that order; junction bases with no gene match: 18. The CDR3 is 18 residues long. Per the germline V gene, CDR1 is MNHNS and CDR2 is SASEGT.

This chain joins TRBV24-1 and TRBJ2-1; tentatively, D is TRBD1 (5 bases). V lost 4 bases, J lost 1 base, and 10 bases lay in between. This CDR3 has 15 residues. Germline CDR1 reads KGHDR; CDR2 reads SFDVKD. As DNA, the CDR3 is TGTGCCACCAGTGAGTCAGGGATGTCCTACAATGAGCAGTTCTTC. Translation gives CATSESGMSYNEQFF.

The chain carries TRBV20-1 and TRBJ2-4, with D perhaps TRBD1 or TRBD2 (5 bases each). The assigned J gene may be wrong: the sequence end matches TRBJ2-7 better. The CDR3 spans 15 residues. Germline V gene lookup returns CDR1 DFQATT and CDR2 SNEGSKA (reference sequence). CDR3 nucleotides: TGCAGTGCTCAACCGAATCTCCGGGACGTCAACGAGCAGTACTTC. It specifies CSAQPNLRDVNEQYF.

This clonotype occurred a few times. The rearrangement uses TRBV18 and TRBJ1-1; D possibly corresponds to TRBD1 (6 bases). This CDR3 region has 17 residues. The germline gives CDR1 KGHSH, CDR2 LQKENI. Trimming left V 2 bases short and J 4 bases short, with 20 bases between. The CDR3 DNA sequence: TGTGCCAGCTCACCATTAATGGTCATAGGGGGGGGCACTGAAGCTTTCTTT. This sequence encodes CASSPLMVIGGGTEAFF.

Of note for this clonotype: Since a much larger clone is just one base distant, this may be a read error. V gene TRBV29-1 combines with J gene TRBJ2-3; D is unresolved. There are 14 residues in the CDR3. Trimming removed 4 bases at V and 1 base at J, with 12 bases between. Germline V lookup: CDR1 SQVTM, CDR2 ANQGSEA. The CDR3 spells CSVVPGVGTDTQYF. The CDR3 nucleotides are TGCAGCGTTGTTCCTGGAGTTGGCACAGATACGCAGTATTTT.

This clonotype was recorded a few times. The J gene is TRBJ2-3, the V gene TRBV7-2; possible D gene TRBD2, 5 bases. Germline loops: CDR1 SGHTA, CDR2 FQGNSA. The V gene lost 1 base and the J gene lost 6 bases, with 11 bases spanning the gap. The CDR3 runs 14 residues. Here the CDR3 reads CASSLGTGPDTQYF. CDR3 DNA sequence: TGTGCCAGCAGCTTAGGGACTGGACCGGATACGCAGTATTTT.

V gene TRBV29-1 combines with J gene TRBJ2-1; 10 nucleotides match TRBD2. Trimming removed 8 bases from V and 10 bases from J; junction bases left unmatched: 11. Germline CDR1 SQVTM, CDR2 ANQGSEA. This CDR3 is 13 amino acids long. CDR3 sequence: CSHKSSGSVEQFF. CDR3 nucleotide sequence: TGCAGCCATAAATCTAGCGGGAGCGTCGAGCAGTTCTTC.

This chain joins TRBV29-1 and TRBJ2-3; 9 bases are a match to TRBD2. This CDR3 is built from 16 residues. Germline CDR1 SQVTM, CDR2 ANQGSEA. V shed 6 bases, J shed 0 bases, and the junction held 10 bases outside the gene matches. CDR3 coding DNA: TGCAGCGTAGCAACCTTAGCGGGAGCTAGCACAGATACGCAGTATTTT. Its translation: CSVATLAGASTDTQYF.

The chain is built from TRBV6-1 and TRBJ1-1; D gene ambiguous. The CDR3 sequence is 13 residues long. CDR1 is MNHNS and CDR2 is SASEGT in the germline V gene. The V gene lost 3 bases and the J gene lost 1 base, with 6 bases spanning the gap. CDR3 in DNA: TGTGCCAGCAGTGAGACACCGAACACTGAAGCTTTCTTT. It is translated as CASSETPNTEAFF.

The count of this clonotype is one. The chain is built from TRBV5-6 and TRBJ2-5; 9 nucleotides line up with TRBD1. CDR1 SGHDT and CDR2 YYEEEE come from the germline V gene. V lost 3 bases and J lost 5; bases outside the gene matches: 5. This CDR3 region has 14 residues. Written as DNA, the CDR3 is TGTGCCAGCAGCTCCCGACAGGGGGTTGAGACCCAGTACTTC. It yields the protein CASSSRQGVETQYF.

This clonotype was recorded a few times. V gene TRBV20-1 combines with J gene TRBJ2-5, with a tentative D call TRBD2 (5 bases). Per germline, CDR1 DFQATT and CDR2 SNEGSKA (reference sequence). Between the trimmed V and J ends, which lost 4 bases and 0 bases, there was a span of 12 bases. The CDR3 loop spans 14 amino acids. Here the CDR3 reads CSATSKVYQETQYF. DNA for the CDR3: TGCAGTGCTACTAGCAAGGTGTACCAAGAGACCCAGTACTTC.

The chain is built from TRBV9 and TRBJ2-5, with 7 bases aligning to TRBD2. The assigned J gene may be wrong: the sequence end matches TRBJ2-7 better. This CDR3 is built from 15 residues. CDR1 is SGDLS, CDR2 YYNGEE, per germline. The DNA for the CDR3 is TGTGCCAGCAACCGTGCTGTCGGGGGGATCAACGAGCAGTACTTC. This codes for CASNRAVGGINEQYF.

The sample holds many counts of this clonotype. The chain couples TRBV5-4 to TRBJ2-5; the match to TRBD2 covers 12 bases. The trim removed 5 bases at V and 1 base at J, leaving 3 bases unmatched. The germline V gene has CDR1 SGHNT and CDR2 YYREEE (reference sequence). CDR3 length: 15 residues. The CDR3 is CASRLAGGRQETQYF. As DNA, the CDR3 is TGTGCCAGCAGACTAGCGGGAGGCCGCCAAGAGACCCAGTACTTC.

This clonotype was seen only once. The rearrangement joins TRBV20-1 to TRBJ1-5; D ambiguous. Trimming shortened V by 3 bases and J by 1 base, and 10 bases separated the two germline ends. The CDR3 is 14 amino acids. Germline CDR1 DFQATT, CDR2 SNEGSKA (reference sequence). Here the CDR3 DNA reads TGCAGTGCTAGGGTGCGGTCGAGCAATCAGCCCCAGCATTTT. It translates to CSARVRSSNQPQHF.

The chain has TRBV5-1 and TRBJ2-7, with 10 bases fitting TRBD2. Germline CDR1 reads SGHRS; CDR2 reads YFSETQ. V dropped 3 bases and J dropped 6; count of bases not matched to a gene: 18. The CDR3 covers 18 residues. This chain's CDR3 is CASSWSLPDSLAGAEQYF. For the CDR3, the DNA is TGCGCCAGCAGCTGGTCTCTCCCAGATTCCCTAGCGGGGGCCGAGCAGTACTTC.

This clonotype was seen a handful of times. The genes are TRBV7-9 and TRBJ1-6; TRBD1 agrees at 8 bases. CDR3 length: 14 residues. Germline V gives CDR1 SEHNR, CDR2 FQNEAQ (reference sequence). Trimming at V came to 5 bases and at J to 10 bases, leaving 7 bases not matched to a gene. In nucleotides, the CDR3 is TGTGCCAGCAGCATAGGGGACAGGTCGTCACCCCTCCACTTT. This encodes CASSIGDRSSPLHF.

The sample holds a few counts of this clonotype. CDR3: CASSQEWGQPVYGYTF. Written as DNA, the CDR3 is TGCGCCAGCAGCCAAGAATGGGGACAGCCCGTTTATGGCTACACCTTC. The V call is TRBV4-3, the J call TRBJ1-2; 7 positions match TRBD1. The CDR3 has 16 residues. Germline trimming cut 0 bases from V and 5 bases from J; bases unmatched to any gene: 9. Per the germline V gene, CDR1 is LGHNA and CDR2 is YSLEER.